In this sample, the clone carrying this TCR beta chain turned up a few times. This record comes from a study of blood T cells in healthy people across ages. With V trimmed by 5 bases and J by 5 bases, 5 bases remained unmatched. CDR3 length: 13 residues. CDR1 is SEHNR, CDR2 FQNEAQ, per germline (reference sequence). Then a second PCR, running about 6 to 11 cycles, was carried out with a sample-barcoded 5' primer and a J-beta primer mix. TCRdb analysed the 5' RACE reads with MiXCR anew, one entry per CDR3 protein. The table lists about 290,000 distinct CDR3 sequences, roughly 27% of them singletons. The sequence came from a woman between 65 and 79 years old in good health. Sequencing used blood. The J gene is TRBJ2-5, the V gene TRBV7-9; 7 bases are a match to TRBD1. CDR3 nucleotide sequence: TGTGCCAGCAGCAAAGGGGGCTTGGAGACCCAGTACTTC. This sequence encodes CASSKGGLETQYF.